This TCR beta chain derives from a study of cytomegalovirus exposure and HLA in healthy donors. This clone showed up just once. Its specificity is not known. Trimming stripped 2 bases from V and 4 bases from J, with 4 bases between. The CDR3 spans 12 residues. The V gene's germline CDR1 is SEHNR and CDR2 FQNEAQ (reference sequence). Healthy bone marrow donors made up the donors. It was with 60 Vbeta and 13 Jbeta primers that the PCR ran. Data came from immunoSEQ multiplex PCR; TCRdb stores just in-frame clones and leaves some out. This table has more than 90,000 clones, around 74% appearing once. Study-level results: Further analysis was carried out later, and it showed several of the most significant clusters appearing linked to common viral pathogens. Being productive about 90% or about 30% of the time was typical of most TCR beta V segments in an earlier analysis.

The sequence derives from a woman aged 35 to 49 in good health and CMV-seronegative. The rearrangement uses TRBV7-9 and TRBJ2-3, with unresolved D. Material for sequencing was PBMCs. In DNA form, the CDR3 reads TGTGCCAGCAGCTTATATCCAGATACGCAGTATTTT. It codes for CASSLYPDTQYF.